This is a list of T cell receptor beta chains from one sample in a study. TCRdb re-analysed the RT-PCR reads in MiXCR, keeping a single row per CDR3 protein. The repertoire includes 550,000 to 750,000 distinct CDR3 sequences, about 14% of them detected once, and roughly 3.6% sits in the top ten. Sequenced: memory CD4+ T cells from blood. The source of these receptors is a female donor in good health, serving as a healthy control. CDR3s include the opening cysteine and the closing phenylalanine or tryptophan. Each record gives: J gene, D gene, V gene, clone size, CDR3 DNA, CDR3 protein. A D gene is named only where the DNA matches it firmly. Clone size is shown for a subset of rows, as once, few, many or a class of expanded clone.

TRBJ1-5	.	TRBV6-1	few	TGTGCCAGCGGAGGAATACAGGGACTCAATAGCAATCAGCCTCAGCATTTT	CASGGIQGLNSNQPQHF
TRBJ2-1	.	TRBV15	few	TGTGCCACCAGCGATCTTAACATCAATGAGCAGTTCTTC	CATSDLNINEQFF
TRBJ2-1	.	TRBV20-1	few	TGCAGCGCGGATAAGCGGAGCTACAATGAGCAGTTCTTC	CSADKRSYNEQFF
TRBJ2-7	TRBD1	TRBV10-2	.	TGCGCCAGCTCCCACGCTCCCGGCGGCACAGGGGGTTACGAGCAGTACTTC	CASSHAPGGTGGYEQYF
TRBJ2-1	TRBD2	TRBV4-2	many	TGTGCCAGCAGCCGTCTAGCGGGAACATCCCACAATGAGCAGTTCTTC	CASSRLAGTSHNEQFF
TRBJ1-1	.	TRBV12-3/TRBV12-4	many	TGTGCCAGCAGTATGCAGTTAGGACAGATGAACACTGAAGCTTTCTTT	CASSMQLGQMNTEAFF
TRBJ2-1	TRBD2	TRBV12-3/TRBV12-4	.	TGTGCCAGCACCAGGACTAGCGGGAGGAATTACAATGAGCAGTTCTTC	CASTRTSGRNYNEQFF
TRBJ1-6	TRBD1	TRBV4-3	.	TGCGCCAGCAGCCATGACTTGGGACAGGGTCGGGGTTCACCCCTCCACTTT	CASSHDLGQGRGSPLHF
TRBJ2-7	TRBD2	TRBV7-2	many	TGTGCCAGCAGCTTAGGGGCTAGCGGGATTTACTACGAGCAGTACTTC	CASSLGASGIYYEQYF
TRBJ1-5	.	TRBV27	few	TGTGCCAGCAGTTACGGCCAGGGAGCGGGTAGAAGCCAGCCCCAGCATTTT	CASSYGQGAGRSQPQHF
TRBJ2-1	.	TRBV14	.	TGTGCCAGCAGCCCCACTAGTAGTCTCTACAATGAGCAGTTCTTC	CASSPTSSLYNEQFF
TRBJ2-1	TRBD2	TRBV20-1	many	TGCAGTGCTAGGAAGGGCGGGAGGAACAATGAGCAGTTCTTC	CSARKGGRNNEQFF
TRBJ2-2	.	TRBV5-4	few	TGTGCCAGCAACCGGGATGGCACCGGGGAGCTGTTTTTT	CASNRDGTGELFF
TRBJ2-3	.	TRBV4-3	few	TGCGCCAGCAGCCAAGGGGCAGGGGGCACAGATACGCAGTATTTT	CASSQGAGGTDTQYF
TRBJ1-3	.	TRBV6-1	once	TGTGCCAGCAGCTGTGGACAGAGCTCTGGAAACACCATATATTTT	CASSCGQSSGNTIYF
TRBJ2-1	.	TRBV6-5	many	TGTGCCAGCAGTTCCACGGGGGGCAACTACAATGAGCAGTTCTTC	CASSSTGGNYNEQFF
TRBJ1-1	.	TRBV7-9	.	TGTGCCAGCAGCTTAGCGTCATCAGGGAACACTGAAGCTTTCTTT	CASSLASSGNTEAFF
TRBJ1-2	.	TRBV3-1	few	TGTGCCAGCAGCCAAGCGGCCGGTACTTACGGCTACACCTTC	CASSQAAGTYGYTF
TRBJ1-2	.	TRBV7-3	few	TGTGCCAGCAGCTCCCTGGGGAACTATGGCTACACCTTC	CASSSLGNYGYTF
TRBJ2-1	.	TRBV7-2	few	TGTGCCAGCAGGAGAACTCTTACAATCTCCTACAATGAGCAGTTCTTC	CASRRTLTISYNEQFF
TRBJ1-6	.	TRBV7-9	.	TGTGCCAGCAGCCGGGGGCAGCGACTAAATAATTCACCCCTCCACTTT	CASSRGQRLNNSPLHF
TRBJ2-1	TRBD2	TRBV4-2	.	TGTGCCAGCAGCCCCTCGACTAGCGGGAGTCTGGGGAATGAGCAGTTCTTC	CASSPSTSGSLGNEQFF
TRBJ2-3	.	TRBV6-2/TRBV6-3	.	TGTGCCAGCAGTCCCTCCGGACCTGCTAGCACAGATACGCAGTATTTT	CASSPSGPASTDTQYF
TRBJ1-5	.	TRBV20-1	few	TGCAGTGCGACACAGGGAGCAAATCAGCCCCAGCATTTT	CSATQGANQPQHF
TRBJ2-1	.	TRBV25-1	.	TGTGCCAGCAGTGTCAGGGTTGGCAATGAGCAGTTCTTC	CASSVRVGNEQFF
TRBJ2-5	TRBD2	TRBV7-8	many	TGTGCCAGCAGCCAAGGGAAGGTAGCGGGAAAGGAGACCCAGTACTTC	CASSQGKVAGKETQYF
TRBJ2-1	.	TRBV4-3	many	TGCGCCAGCAGCTCGCACAGGGCCTACAATGAGCAGTTCTTC	CASSSHRAYNEQFF
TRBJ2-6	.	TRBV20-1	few	TGCAGTGCACAACAGGTCTCAGGGGCCAACGTCCTGACTTTC	CSAQQVSGANVLTF
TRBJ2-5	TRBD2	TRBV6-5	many	TGTGCCAGCAAAAGGGGGACTAGCGGGACCGAGACCCAGTACTTC	CASKRGTSGTETQYF
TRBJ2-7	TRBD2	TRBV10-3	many	TGTGCCATCAGCGCTAGCGGGGGGGCCTTCAACGAGCAGTACTTC	CAISASGGAFNEQYF
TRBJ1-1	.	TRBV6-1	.	TGTGCCAGCAGGGTAATAACGAACACTGAAGCTTTCTTT	CASRVITNTEAFF
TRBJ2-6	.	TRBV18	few	TGTGCCAGCTCACCACCGGGTGTATCTGGGGCCAACGTCCTGACTTTC	CASSPPGVSGANVLTF
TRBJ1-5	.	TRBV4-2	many	TGTGCCAGCAGCCAAGATTTAACACGGGATGATCAGCCCCAGCATTTT	CASSQDLTRDDQPQHF
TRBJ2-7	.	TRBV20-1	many	TGCAGTGCTAGCGGGGGCGCAGGGGAAATCACCTACGAGCAGTACTTC	CSASGGAGEITYEQYF
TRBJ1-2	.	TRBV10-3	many	TGTGCCATCACTAAGGACAGTCCCCCTGGCTATGGCTACACCTTC	CAITKDSPPGYGYTF
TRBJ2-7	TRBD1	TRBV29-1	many	TGCAGCGTTGGAATGACAGGGTACGAGCAGTACTTC	CSVGMTGYEQYF
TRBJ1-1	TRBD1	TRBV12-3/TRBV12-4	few	TGTGCCAGCAGACCGACAGGGGCTAAAGCTTTCTTT	CASRPTGAKAFF
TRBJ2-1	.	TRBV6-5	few	.	CASILDGFSYNEQFF
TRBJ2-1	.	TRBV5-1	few	TGCGCCAGCACCCCAGGGGGGGGTATTTCGAATGAGCAGTTCTTC	CASTPGGGISNEQFF
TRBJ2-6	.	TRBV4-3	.	TGCGCCAGCAGCCAAGATCGGGCGGCCCAATTTTCTGGGGCCAACGTCCTGACTTTC	CASSQDRAAQFSGANVLTF
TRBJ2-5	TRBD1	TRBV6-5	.	TGTGCCAGCAGTTACGGGAGACAGGGGCAAGAGACCCAGTACTTC	CASSYGRQGQETQYF
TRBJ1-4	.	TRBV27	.	TGTGCCAGCAGTTTATCGGTCCAAGAGGAAAAACTGTTTTTT	CASSLSVQEEKLFF
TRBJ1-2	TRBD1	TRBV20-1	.	TGCAGTGCTCGACCGGGACAGGGTTCGCCTGGCTACACCTTC	CSARPGQGSPGYTF